This T cell receptor beta chain came from a study of shared clonotypes between healthy human individuals. Study context: Per donor, three plates held CD4 naive cells, three held CD4 memory, two held CD8 naive and one held CD8 memory. Study outcomes and limitations: Clonotypes which were not shared had lower generation probabilities than clonotypes that all four donors shared. Clonotypes that were shared across a handful of donors made up around 5% of naive CD4 clonotypes.

The germline CDR1 and CDR2 sequences are SEHNR and FQNEAQ (reference sequence). The CDR3 has 13 amino acids. Trimming took off 1 base at V and 7 bases at J, with 8 bases between the two ends. In the case of this clone: Its target is unknown.

The deep-level immunoSEQ assay was used. Here immunoSEQ multiplex PCR was the method, and the copy in TCRdb shows in-frame clones only, minus some. This sample has fewer than 850,000 clones, with 60% to 80% found just once. The rearrangement links TRBV7-9 to TRBJ1-5; D is possibly TRBD1 (5 bases). The sequence was collected from a woman in her 30s in good health. The material sequenced was memory CD4+ T cells sorted from blood. Documented subset: CD45RA-negative fraction. The CDR3 DNA sequence: TGTGCCAGCAGCTTAGAGGGGTGGCAGCCCCAGCATTTT. Translation: CASSLEGWQPQHF.